The next 12 T cell receptor beta chains were all read from a single sample in a study of chemoradiotherapy in HPV16-positive cancers. Using immunoSEQ multiplex PCR, the repertoire was profiled, and TCRdb retains in-frame clones only, with some absent. The repertoire consists of 9,000 to 15,000 clones, with roughly 61% occurring once and the leading ten covering approximately 19%. This sample was gathered from a patient who underwent chemoradiotherapy. The receptors were sampled from a human donor with HPV-associated anogenital cancer.

This sequence joins TRBV4-1 and TRBJ2-5; D possibly matches TRBD1 or TRBD2 (5 bases each). The tail of the sequence fits TRBJ2-7 better, so the J call may be wrong. This CDR3 has 12 residues. The V gene's germline CDR1 is MGHRA and CDR2 YSYEKL. The CDR3 is CASSQRDDEQYF. The CDR3 nucleotides are TGCGCCAGCAGCCAAAGGGACGACGAGCAGTACTTC.

The DNA of the CDR3 is TGCGCCAGCAGCCCCGTGGCATCTGGAAACACCATATATTTT. This codes for CASSPVASGNTIYF. V usage is TRBV4-1 and J usage is TRBJ1-3; no clear D gene. The germline gives CDR1 MGHRA, CDR2 YSYEKL. Trimming shortened V by 4 bases and J by 1 base, and 8 bases separated the two germline ends. CDR3 length equals 14 residues.

This clone was seen more than once but under ten times. The chain carries TRBV15 and TRBJ2-6, with D possibly being TRBD1 (5 bases). The CDR3 is made up of 15 amino acids. The V end lost 9 bases, the J end lost 0 bases, and 12 bases lay between the germline ends. Germline-derived CDR1 and CDR2 are LNHNV and YYDKDF (reference sequence). The DNA of the CDR3 is TGTGCCACAAAACGACAGAGCTCTGGGGCCAACGTCCTGACTTTC. Its translation: CATKRQSSGANVLTF.

In its sample, this clone was seen a few times. This chain connects TRBV11-2 to TRBJ2-3; maybe TRBD1 (7 bases). The V end was cut by 1 base, the J end by 2 bases, with 22 bases between. The CDR3 spans 19 residues. Per the germline V gene, CDR1 is SGHAT and CDR2 is FQNNGV. The CDR3 DNA reads as TGTGCCAGCAGCTTAGTGGCCTGGGGGGCAGGGGGACACACAGATACGCAGTATTTT. Amino acid sequence: CASSLVAWGAGGHTDTQYF.

The chain carries TRBV5-1 and TRBJ2-3; 8 bases map to TRBD2. Germline V CDR1 and CDR2: SGHRS, YFSETQ. J lost 1 base, V lost 0 bases, and 4 bases had no gene match. The CDR3 totals 16 residues. This chain's CDR3 is CASSLAGSGGTDTQYF. Written as DNA, the CDR3 is TGCGCCAGCAGCTTGGCCGGTAGCGGGGGCACAGATACGCAGTATTTT.

The V gene is TRBV19, the J gene TRBJ1-2, with D unresolved. CDR1 and CDR2 from the germline V gene are LNHDA and SQIVND (reference sequence). The ends were cut back, 5 bases at V and 8 bases at J, with 15 bases in the middle. This CDR3 spans 13 amino acids. For the CDR3, the DNA is TGTGCCAGTAGTGAGTCCGCCGTTGGGGGCTACACCTTC. It encodes CASSESAVGGYTF. The full variable domain, completed using reference TRBV19 and TRBJ1-2, is DGGITQSPKYLFRKEGQNVTLSCEQNLNHDAMYWYRQDPGQGLRLIYYSQIVNDFQKGDIAEGYSVSREKKESFPLTVTSAQKNPTAFYLCASSESAVGGYTFGSGTRLTVV.

The rearrangement joins TRBV19 to TRBJ1-5, with D uncertain. The CDR3 extends over 13 amino acids. CDR1 LNHDA and CDR2 SQIVND come from the germline V gene (reference sequence). Trimming removed 5 bases at V and 2 bases at J, with 7 bases between. The CDR3 sequence is CASSPEGNQPQHF. CDR3 bases: TGTGCCAGTAGTCCCGAGGGCAATCAGCCCCAGCATTTT.

This chain connects TRBV28 to TRBJ2-1, with D perhaps matching TRBD2 (7 bases). Germline loops: CDR1 MDHEN, CDR2 SYDVKM. The germline V and J ends were trimmed by 6 bases and 0 bases, with 12 bases remaining between them. CDR3 length: 15 residues. Here the CDR3 DNA reads TGTGCCAGCAGCCCGGGGGGCAGCTCCTACAATGAGCAGTTCTTC. Protein sequence: CASSPGGSSYNEQFF.

The V gene is TRBV5-4, the J gene TRBJ2-1, with TRBD2 as a possible D gene (5 bases). The germline V gene has CDR1 SGHNT and CDR2 YYREEE (reference sequence). The CDR3 sequence is 14 residues long. Trimming shortened V by 3 bases and J by 5 bases, and 12 bases separated the two germline ends. The CDR3 loop is CASSSLDGNNEQFF. The CDR3 coding sequence is TGTGCCAGCAGCTCCTTAGACGGGAACAATGAGCAGTTCTTC.

The CDR3 DNA is TGTGCCAGCAGCCAAGGGCCCCGGAGAGCAGATACGCAGTATTTT. Translation: CASSQGPRRADTQYF. The chain combines TRBV4-2 with TRBJ2-3; D remains unclear. CDR3 length: 15 residues. Trimming took 1 base from V and 4 from J, leaving 12 bases between them. In germline, CDR1 is LGHNA, CDR2 YNFKEQ.

This chain links TRBV2 with TRBJ1-3; D remains unclear. The V gene's germline CDR1 is SNHLY and CDR2 FYNNEI. With 4 bases removed from V and 0 bases from J, the gap between germline ends came to 10 bases. The CDR3 is 15 residues long. The CDR3 sequence: CASSAQRGSGNTIYF. CDR3 sequence (DNA): TGTGCCAGCAGTGCACAGCGGGGCTCTGGAAACACCATATATTTT.

V usage is TRBV29-1 and J usage is TRBJ2-1; perhaps TRBD1 as D (5 bases). Between the trimmed V and J ends, which lost 4 bases and 4 bases, there was a span of 5 bases. Germline assignment: CDR1 SQVTM and CDR2 ANQGSEA. The CDR3 totals 11 residues. Written as DNA, the CDR3 is TGCAGCGTTGGACAGTACAATGAGCAGTTCTTC. Translation: CSVGQYNEQFF.